The 5 T cell receptor beta chains presented below share a single source sample, sequenced in a study of blood T cell repertoires in COVID-19. Clones were sequenced by immunoSEQ multiplex PCR, and TCRdb holds only the in-frame ones, with some missing. The profile shows over 120,000 clones, about four fifths of them singletons. Specimen: PBMCs or T cells enriched from blood (not recorded which). The receptor set was obtained from a man aged 50-59 years who had recovered from COVID-19.

The genes are TRBV28 and TRBJ2-7, with 12 bases that match TRBD2. V trimming: 6 bases; J trimming: 0 bases; junction bases outside the gene matches: 9. Germline lookup yields CDR1 MDHEN and CDR2 SYDVKM. The CDR3 extends over 17 amino acids. The CDR3 here is CASSPGLAGKISYEQYF. The CDR3 DNA sequence: TGTGCCAGCAGCCCCGGACTAGCGGGGAAGATCTCCTACGAGCAGTACTTC.

CDR3 in amino acids: CASSIVGGGHETQYF. CDR3 sequence (DNA): TGTGCCAGTAGTATAGTCGGGGGGGGGCACGAGACCCAGTACTTC. The chain carries TRBV19 and TRBJ2-5, with 8 bases fitting TRBD2. Germline CDR1 is LNHDA and CDR2 is SQIVND (reference sequence). The ends lost 1 base at V and 5 bases at J; junction bases unmatched: 6. The length of the CDR3 is 15 residues. The full variable domain, in which reference TRBV19 and TRBJ2-5 provide the parts outside the CDR3, is DGGITQSPKYLFRKEGQNVTLSCEQNLNHDAMYWYRQDPGQGLRLIYYSQIVNDFQKGDIAEGYSVSREKKESFPLTVTSAQKNPTAFYLCASSIVGGGHETQYFGPGTRLLVL.

The chain uses TRBV7-2 and TRBJ2-1, with D possibly matching TRBD1 (5 bases). The CDR3 sequence is 13 residues long. Trimming pared 4 bases from V and 8 bases from J, leaving 12 bases between. CDR1 SGHTA and CDR2 FQGNSA come from the germline V gene. CDR3 sequence reads: CASSSLQGDEQFF. The CDR3, as DNA: TGTGCCAGCAGCTCCCTCCAGGGCGATGAGCAGTTCTTC.

V and J are TRBV10-2 and TRBJ2-1; 9 nucleotides match TRBD1. Germline CDR1 reads WSHSY; CDR2 reads SAAADI. The length of the CDR3 is 14 residues. After removal of 3 bases from V and 6 bases from J, the junction contained 3 bases not matched to a gene. CDR3 residues: CASSERQGGNEQFF. CDR3 nucleotide sequence: TGCGCCAGCAGTGAACGACAGGGGGGCAATGAGCAGTTCTTC.

The chain couples TRBV6-4 to TRBJ1-2; weak D call: TRBD1 (5 bases). Germline V gene lookup returns CDR1 MRHNA and CDR2 SNTAGT. This CDR3 spans 12 amino acids. CDR3 DNA: TGTGCAAGCGTAAGGGGCAACTATGGCTACACCTTC. It specifies CASVRGNYGYTF.